One and the same sample provided the 32 T cell receptor beta chains below, sequenced in a study of cytomegalovirus exposure and HLA in healthy donors. Use of 60 Vbeta and 13 Jbeta primers characterized the PCR. Assay: immunoSEQ multiplex PCR; the TCRdb copy retains only in-frame clones and omits some. This table has 160,000 or so clones, approximately 84% appearing once. Sequences were obtained from PBMCs. The receptor set was obtained from a man over 45 in good health and CMV-seropositive.

The chain couples TRBV7-8 to TRBJ1-5; TRBD1 matches at 8 bases. Germline CDR1 and CDR2: SGHVS and FQNEAQ. The J segment lost 4 bases and the V segment lost 5 bases, leaving 4 bases of the junction unmatched. CDR3 size: 14 residues. The DNA of the CDR3 is TGTGCCAGCAGCCCGGACAGGGTTAATCAGCCCCAGCATTTT. Amino acids: CASSPDRVNQPQHF. The entire variable domain, with the rest obtained from reference TRBV7-8 and TRBJ1-5, is as follows: GAGVSQSPRYKVAKRGQDVALRCDPISGHVSLFWYQQALGQGPEFLTYFQNEAQLDKSGLPSDRFFAERPEGSVSTLKIQRTQQEDSAVYLCASSPDRVNQPQHFGDGTRLSIL.

Only one count was recorded for this clone. The J gene is TRBJ2-7, the V gene TRBV5-1, with D possibly TRBD1 on 5 matching bases. This CDR3 comprises 15 residues. The V gene's germline CDR1 is SGHRS and CDR2 YFSETQ. Trimming took 0 bases from V and 3 from J, leaving 13 bases between them. CDR3 nucleotides: TGCGCCAGCAGCTTGGGGGGCGGAGACGGCTACGAGCAGTACTTC. Translation gives CASSLGGGDGYEQYF.

J is TRBJ1-1 and V is TRBV30; the D gene is possibly TRBD1 (6 bases). Germline V gene data show CDR1 as GTSNPN and CDR2 as SVGIG (reference sequence). Trimming pared 3 bases from V and 8 bases from J, leaving 19 bases between. CDR3 length: 14 amino acids. In nucleotides, the CDR3 is TGTGCCTGGAGCCCGCACCAGGGGCGGTCCGAAGCTTTCTTT. Its protein is CAWSPHQGRSEAFF.

The V and J genes are TRBV11-2 and TRBJ2-5, with D possibly being TRBD2 (5 bases). With 4 bases removed from V and 11 bases from J, the gap between germline ends came to 20 bases. CDR3 size: 14 residues. From germline, CDR1 is SGHAT and CDR2 FQNNGV. The CDR3 region is CASSYNTGLGEQYF. CDR3 DNA: TGTGCCAGCAGCTACAATACGGGGTTAGGAGAGCAGTACTTC.

The sample holds a few counts of this clone. The rearrangement uses TRBV10-3 and TRBJ2-5, with 10 positions matching TRBD1. The trim removed 6 bases at V and 5 bases at J, leaving 6 bases unmatched. This CDR3 spans 14 amino acids. The germline CDR1 and CDR2 sequences are ENHRY and SYGVKD. This chain's CDR3 is CAIRPTGGAETQYF. The CDR3 DNA reads as TGTGCCATCAGACCGACAGGGGGCGCGGAGACCCAGTACTTC.

The rearrangement uses TRBV11-2 and TRBJ2-5; the D gene is possibly TRBD1 (6 bases). CDR1 and CDR2 (germline): SGHAT, FQNNGV. The V and J ends lost 5 bases and 7 bases respectively, with 14 bases between them. The CDR3 consists of 13 residues. The CDR3 nucleotides read TGTGCCAGCAGCCCCGACAGGACCGGGACCCAGTACTTC. The encoded protein is CASSPDRTGTQYF.

The V gene is TRBV4-3, the J gene TRBJ2-2; TRBD2 matches 9 bases. Per germline, CDR1 LGHNA and CDR2 YSLEER. Germline trimming cut 3 bases from V and 2 bases from J; bases unmatched to any gene: 4. The CDR3 is 16 amino acids. The chain's CDR3 is CASSHGLAGNTGELFF. The CDR3 DNA is TGCGCCAGCAGCCATGGCCTAGCGGGAAACACCGGGGAGCTGTTTTTT.

The chain recombines TRBV7-6 with TRBJ2-1; D perhaps matches TRBD1 (6 bases). Germline V lookup: CDR1 SGHVS, CDR2 FNYEAQ. The CDR3 has 14 amino acids. The V end lost 5 bases, the J end lost 5 bases, and 13 bases lay between the germline ends. In DNA, the CDR3 is TGTGCCAGCAGCACCAGACAGGCGAACAATGAGCAGTTCTTC. It yields the protein CASSTRQANNEQFF.

Concerning this clone: One end of the junction fails to match germline, which may point to a read error. The chain combines TRBV5-1 with TRBJ2-5, with 9 bases aligning to TRBD1. Per germline, CDR1 SGHRS and CDR2 YFSETQ. CDR3 size: 14 residues. The CDR3 loop is CASRLGQGQETQYF. Here the CDR3 DNA reads TGCGCCAGCAGGTTGGGACAGGGCCAAGAGACCCAGTACTTC.

The V gene is TRBV19, the J gene TRBJ1-5; D may be TRBD1 (6 bases). Germline V gene sequence: CDR1 LNHDA, CDR2 SQIVND (reference sequence). V lost 3 bases and J 6 bases, leaving 18 bases between the germline ends. The CDR3 is made up of 16 amino acids. The CDR3 region has the DNA TGTGCCAGTAGTATTCCCCCCCGGGCAGGGGCTCAGCCCCAGCATTTT. Its translation is CASSIPPRAGAQPQHF.

V and J are TRBV5-1 and TRBJ2-1; TRBD2 is a possible D gene (6 bases). The CDR3 length is 14 residues. Trimming took off 4 bases at V and 4 bases at J, with 12 bases between the two ends. Germline values: CDR1 SGHRS, CDR2 YFSETQ. CDR3 nucleotide sequence: TGCGCCAGCAGCGTTACTAGCAGTTACAATGAGCAGTTCTTC. Translating gives CASSVTSSYNEQFF.

The genes are TRBV6-5 and TRBJ2-2; TRBD1 matches 10 bases. The CDR3 covers 15 residues. Trimming removed 6 bases from V and 3 bases from J; junction bases left unmatched: 4. Germline V gene lookup returns CDR1 MNHEY and CDR2 SVGAGI. CDR3 sequence reads: CASRTGGADTGELFF. DNA of the CDR3: TGTGCCAGCAGGACAGGGGGCGCCGACACCGGGGAGCTGTTTTTT.

This rearrangement joins TRBV7-2 to TRBJ2-7, with 12 nucleotides matching TRBD2. Trimming removed 5 bases from V and 6 bases from J; junction bases left unmatched: 8. This CDR3 region has 15 residues. Looked up from germline, CDR1 is SGHTA and CDR2 is FQGNSA. CDR3 nucleotides: TGTGCCAGCAGCCCCCCCGGGACTAGCGGGTCCGAGCAGTACTTC. This sequence encodes CASSPPGTSGSEQYF. Full variable domain (outside the CDR3, taken from reference TRBV7-2 and TRBJ2-7): GAGVSQSPSNKVTEKGKDVELRCDPISGHTALYWYRQSLGQGLEFLIYFQGNSAPDKSGLPSDRFSAERTGGSVSTLTIQRTQQEDSAVYLCASSPPGTSGSEQYFGPGTRLTVT.

The genes are TRBV7-6 and TRBJ2-3; D is perhaps TRBD1 (5 bases). The CDR3 sequence is 15 residues long. Germline V gives CDR1 SGHVS, CDR2 FNYEAQ. Trimming took off 4 bases at V and 2 bases at J, with 13 bases between the two ends. The CDR3 loop is CASSSQGIDTDTQYF. The CDR3 DNA reads TGTGCCAGCAGCTCCCAGGGAATAGACACAGATACGCAGTATTTT. Drawing the rest from reference TRBV7-6 and TRBJ2-3, the complete variable domain is GAGVSQSPRYKVTKRGQDVALRCDPISGHVSLYWYRQALGQGPEFLTYFNYEAQQDKSGLPNDRFSAERPEGSISTLTIQRTEQRDSAMYRCASSSQGIDTDTQYFGPGTRLTVL.

This sequence joins TRBV7-2 and TRBJ2-7; 7 bases match TRBD1. The CDR3 is 14 amino acids. The V gene's germline CDR1 is SGHTA and CDR2 FQGNSA. Losses at the gene ends were 6 bases for V and 1 base for J; bases not matched to a gene: 6. The CDR3 DNA follows: TGTGCCAGCAGACAGGGACAGAGATCCTACGAGCAGTACTTC. Residues: CASRQGQRSYEQYF.

The chain carries TRBV2 and TRBJ2-5; a possible D gene is TRBD2 (7 bases). Germline values: CDR1 SNHLY, CDR2 FYNNEI. The V and J ends lost 4 bases and 1 base respectively, with 10 bases between them. The CDR3 consists of 14 residues. DNA for the CDR3: TGTGCCAGCAGTGGCGGGGGCGGCCAAGAGACCCAGTACTTC. Amino acid sequence: CASSGGGGQETQYF.

The J gene is TRBJ1-2, the V gene TRBV6-5; no clear D gene. V dropped 0 bases and J dropped 2 bases, with 13 bases sitting between them. This CDR3 is built from 16 residues. The V gene's germline CDR1 is MNHEY and CDR2 SVGAGI. The CDR3 region is CASSYSPPKTNYGYTF. CDR3 in DNA: TGTGCCAGCAGTTACTCGCCTCCAAAAACAAACTATGGCTACACCTTC.

The chain joins TRBV27 to TRBJ2-1, with D perhaps TRBD1 (6 bases). The germline V gene encodes CDR1 MNHEY and CDR2 SMNVEV (reference sequence). This CDR3 is 15 amino acids long. The germline V and J ends were trimmed by 5 bases and 9 bases, with 20 bases remaining between them. This chain's CDR3 is CASSPEPQSRGEQFF. The CDR3 DNA reads TGTGCCAGCAGTCCAGAGCCCCAGAGCAGGGGTGAGCAGTTCTTC.

This clone was detected only a few times. The chain uses TRBV6-6 and TRBJ1-2; 9 bases agree with TRBD1. Germline CDR1 and CDR2: MNHNY and SVGAGI (reference sequence). V was clipped by 6 bases and J by 6 bases; unmatched bases: 5. The CDR3 spans 13 residues. In DNA, the CDR3 is TGTGCCAGCAGGCCGCGGGACAGGGATGGCTACACCTTC. Protein product: CASRPRDRDGYTF.

The gene calls are TRBV5-1 and TRBJ2-2; maybe TRBD2 (6 bases). CDR3 length: 19 residues. With 3 bases removed from V and 1 base from J, the gap between germline ends came to 22 bases. Germline V gene lookup returns CDR1 SGHRS and CDR2 YFSETQ. The CDR3 nucleotides are TGCGCCAGCAGCTCACGGCCTATAGCATTGGGGGGGAACACCGGGGAGCTGTTTTTT. This sequence encodes CASSSRPIALGGNTGELFF.

V gene TRBV28 combines with J gene TRBJ1-5; TRBD1 agrees at 7 bases. The CDR3 runs to 14 residues. The trim removed 6 bases at V and 3 bases at J, leaving 5 bases unmatched. CDR1 MDHEN and CDR2 SYDVKM come from the germline V gene. The CDR3 DNA follows: TGTGCCAGCAGGCCGGACAGGATCAATCAGCCCCAGCATTTT. Its translation: CASRPDRINQPQHF. The entire variable domain, with the rest obtained from reference TRBV28 and TRBJ1-5, is as follows: DVKVTQSSRYLVKRTGEKVFLECVQDMDHENMFWYRQDPGLGLRLIYFSYDVKMKEKGDIPEGYSVSREKKERFSLILESASTNQTSMYLCASRPDRINQPQHFGDGTRLSIL.

The table lists this clone with a few counts. This sequence joins TRBV28 and TRBJ2-2; TRBD2 is a possible D gene (5 bases). The CDR3 has 14 residues. Germline values: CDR1 MDHEN, CDR2 SYDVKM. The ends were cut back, 6 bases at V and 2 bases at J, with 10 bases in the middle. CDR3 protein: CASRGVGNTGELFF. CDR3 DNA: TGTGCCAGCAGGGGAGTGGGCAACACCGGGGAGCTGTTTTTT.

This rearrangement joins TRBV18 to TRBJ2-1; 7 nucleotides align to TRBD2. Per the germline V gene, CDR1 is KGHSH and CDR2 is LQKENI. This CDR3 has 14 amino acids. With 3 bases clipped from V and 8 bases from J, the junction kept 7 bases outside the gene matches. The CDR3 loop is CASSPGAGRDEQFF. The CDR3, as DNA: TGTGCCAGCTCACCTGGGGCAGGGAGGGATGAGCAGTTCTTC.

Turning to this clone: At one end, the junction sequence differs from germline, possibly due to a read error. The chain links TRBV4-3 to TRBJ1-2, with TRBD1 matching 8 bases. Germline lookup yields CDR1 LGHNA and CDR2 YSLEER. The CDR3 consists of 17 residues. The DNA of the CDR3 is TGCGCCAGCACCCAAGCGGCAACCGGACAGGGATTGAATGGCTACACCTTC. Encoded protein: CASTQAATGQGLNGYTF.

This chain links TRBV27 with TRBJ2-3; 8 bases align to TRBD1. Germline CDR1 is MNHEY and CDR2 is SMNVEV (reference sequence). V dropped 6 bases and J dropped 2; count of bases not matched to a gene: 7. CDR3 length: 15 amino acids. CDR3 sequence reads: CASSLRQGLTDTQYF. The DNA for the CDR3 is TGTGCCAGCAGCCTTCGACAGGGGCTCACAGATACGCAGTATTTT.

This clone appeared a few times. This rearrangement joins TRBV7-8 to TRBJ2-1, with 11 nucleotides matching TRBD2. Germline CDR1 SGHVS, CDR2 FQNEAQ. The CDR3 length is 15 residues. Germline trimming cut 1 base from V and 6 bases from J; bases unmatched to any gene: 2. Here the CDR3 reads CASSLGLAGLNEQFF. The CDR3 DNA follows: TGTGCCAGCAGCTTAGGACTAGCGGGACTCAATGAGCAGTTCTTC.

The chain recombines TRBV27 with TRBJ2-5; TRBD2 agrees at 11 bases. From germline, CDR1 is MNHEY and CDR2 SMNVEV (reference sequence). The CDR3 contains 17 residues. With 6 bases clipped from V and 2 bases from J, the junction kept 11 bases outside the gene matches. The CDR3 nucleotides read TGTGCCAGCAGCCAGATCGTTAGCGGGAGGGCTCAAGAGACCCAGTACTTC. Translated, it gives CASSQIVSGRAQETQYF.

As concerns this clone: An end of the junction differs from the germline gene, which may be a read error. The CDR3 DNA is TGCGCCAGCAGCTTGGGAAGTACAGACGTCCTCAACTTC. Translating gives CASSLGSTDVLNF. J is TRBJ1-2 and V is TRBV5-1; no firm D call. The CDR3 spans 13 residues. Per germline, CDR1 SGHRS and CDR2 YFSETQ.

CDR3 nucleotide sequence: TGCGCCAGCAGCCAAGTCGAGCGGGGAAACACTGAAGCTTTCTTT. It is translated as CASSQVERGNTEAFF. This chain joins TRBV4-1 and TRBJ1-1; D is ambiguous. The CDR3 totals 15 residues. V was pared by 1 base and J by 2 bases, with 11 bases between. From germline, CDR1 is MGHRA and CDR2 YSYEKL.

This chain joins TRBV7-9 and TRBJ2-7; D gene ambiguous. Trimming stripped 2 bases from V and 2 bases from J, with 10 bases between. This CDR3 is built from 14 residues. Germline V gene lookup returns CDR1 SEHNR and CDR2 FQNEAQ (reference sequence). The CDR3 DNA sequence: TGTGCCAGCAGCTTATCCCCCCTACCCTACGAGCAGTACTTC. This translates into CASSLSPLPYEQYF.

This clone was recorded only once. This sequence joins TRBV5-5 and TRBJ1-5, with 9 bases identical to TRBD1. The CDR3 contains 15 residues. The J segment lost 5 bases and the V segment lost 4 bases, leaving 7 bases of the junction unmatched. Germline assignment: CDR1 SGHKS and CDR2 YYEKEE (reference sequence). In nucleotides, the CDR3 is TGTGCCAGCAGCACCGGGACAGGGCTTTATCAGCCCCAGCATTTT. This codes for CASSTGTGLYQPQHF.

In this sample, this clone turned up once. V is TRBV6-1 and J is TRBJ1-5; D not resolved. This CDR3 is built from 13 residues. V was clipped by 7 bases and J by 12 bases, with 19 bases between them. Germline CDR1 reads MNHNS; CDR2 reads SASEGT. The CDR3 spells CASTPSRELVQHF. The CDR3, as DNA: TGTGCCAGCACCCCAAGTCGTGAGCTGGTCCAGCATTTT.